This TCR beta chain stems from a study of blood T cells in healthy people across ages. As to this clonotype: Its antigen is not identified.

The study, taken as a whole, reports: Fewer expanded clones and more diversity marked long-lived versus aged donors.

Sample-barcoded 5' priming and a J-beta primer mix drove a second PCR of 7 to 11 cycles. TCRdb called the 5' RACE reads again in MiXCR, with one record for every CDR3 protein. The sample records hundreds of thousands of distinct CDR3 sequences, about 52% being singletons. Deletions cut 8 bases from V and 4 bases from J, with 19 bases between. The length of the CDR3 is 15 residues. From germline, CDR1 is MDHEN and CDR2 SYDVKM. The chain uses TRBV28 and TRBJ2-3; possible D gene TRBD1, 5 bases. The sequenced material came from blood. This clonotype was obtained from a woman in her sixties in good health. Here the CDR3 reads CASLRLRGAADTQYF. Here the CDR3 DNA reads TGTGCCAGCCTCCGGCTAAGGGGCGCTGCAGATACGCAGTATTTT.